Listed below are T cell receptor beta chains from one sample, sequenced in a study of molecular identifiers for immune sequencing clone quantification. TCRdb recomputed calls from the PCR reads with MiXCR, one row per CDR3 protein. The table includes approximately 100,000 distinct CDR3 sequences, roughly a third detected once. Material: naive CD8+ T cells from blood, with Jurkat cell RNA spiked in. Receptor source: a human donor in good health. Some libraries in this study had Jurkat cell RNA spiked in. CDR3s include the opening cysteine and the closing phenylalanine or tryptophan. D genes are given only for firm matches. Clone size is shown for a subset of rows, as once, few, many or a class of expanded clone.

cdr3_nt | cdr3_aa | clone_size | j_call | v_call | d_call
TGTGCCAGCAGCTCGCCTACGTGGACTAGCGGCCACACCGGGGAGCTGTTTTTT | CASSSPTWTSGHTGELFF | NA | TRBJ2-2 | TRBV11-2 | TRBD2
TGTGCCAGGATGATCGGGACAGGGTTTACTTTGTCCTACGAGCAGTACTTC | CARMIGTGFTLSYEQYF | many | TRBJ2-7 | TRBV9 | TRBD1
TGTGCCAGCAGCTTTGAGACAGGGGCCTACGAGCAGTACTTC | CASSFETGAYEQYF | NA | TRBJ2-7 | TRBV11-2 | TRBD1
TGTGCCAGCAGTTGGGGGGGGACAGGGCTAAGCGGTTACTACAATGAGCAGTTCTTC | CASSWGGTGLSGYYNEQFF | once | TRBJ2-1 | TRBV28 | TRBD1
TGTGCCAGCAGCGTATTTAGTTCGGGCGACCTGAACACTGAAGCTTTCTTT | CASSVFSSGDLNTEAFF | few | TRBJ1-1 | TRBV9 | NA
TGTGCCAGTAGTATAGTTGGGGGATTCGGCACTGAAGCTTTCTTT | CASSIVGGFGTEAFF | few | TRBJ1-1 | TRBV19 | NA
TGTGCCAGCAGCGTATACTACGGGCAGTACTTC | CASSVYYGQYF | NA | TRBJ2-7 | TRBV11-2 | NA
TGTGCCAGCAGTGCACAGACGGGGTGCTCCTACGAGCAGTACTTC | CASSAQTGCSYEQYF | once | TRBJ2-7 | TRBV2 | NA
TGTGCCAGCAGCCAAGTACGACTAGCGGGAGGTTTTGAAGAGGCCCAGTACTTC | CASSQVRLAGGFEEAQYF | once | TRBJ2-5 | TRBV3-1 | TRBD2
TGTGCCAGCAGGTACCATAGGGTACGCTCCTACAATGAGCAGTTCTTC | CASRYHRVRSYNEQFF | few | TRBJ2-1 | TRBV6-2/TRBV6-3 | NA
TGTGCCAGCAGTTATCCGAGACTTACCTACGAGCAGTACTTC | CASSYPRLTYEQYF | many | TRBJ2-7 | TRBV28 | NA
TGTGCCAGCAGTCTAGCGACCGGCTACGAGCAGTACTTC | CASSLATGYEQYF | many | TRBJ2-7 | TRBV9 | NA
TGCAGCGTTGTCCCGGGGACCTCCTACGAGCAGTACTTC | CSVVPGTSYEQYF | NA | TRBJ2-7 | TRBV29-1 | NA
TGCAGTGCTAACTTTGACAGGCATCTTTCCTACGAGCAGTACTTC | CSANFDRHLSYEQYF | NA | TRBJ2-7 | TRBV20-1 | NA
TGTGCCAGCAGTTTTTGGATCTCTGGGGCCAACGTCCTGACTTTC | CASSFWISGANVLTF | NA | TRBJ2-6 | TRBV28 | NA
TGTGCCACCAGCAGAGCAAGGAGGGACCCAGAGACCCAGTACTTC | CATSRARRDPETQYF | few | TRBJ2-5 | TRBV15 | NA
TGCGCCAGCAGCCAAGATAGCGGGGGCTCGGGAAACACCATATATTTT | CASSQDSGGSGNTIYF | NA | TRBJ1-3 | TRBV4-3 | NA
TGTGCCACCAGTCCCGGACAGGGGAACACCGGGGAGCTGTTTTTT | CATSPGQGNTGELFF | many | TRBJ2-2 | TRBV24-1 | TRBD1
TGTGCCAGCAGCTCGGGGGCGGGGCAGCTCATCTACGAGCAGTACTTC | CASSSGAGQLIYEQYF | NA | TRBJ2-7 | TRBV11-2 | NA
TGTGCCAGCGGGGGGCCCCCCACGGTCCTACGGGGGCACACTGAAGCTTTCTTT | CASGGPPTVLRGHTEAFF | many | TRBJ1-1 | TRBV6-2/TRBV6-3 | NA
TGTGCCAGCACCGCCTCCTATAATTCACCCCTCCACTTT | CASTASYNSPLHF | few | TRBJ1-6 | TRBV7-9 | NA
TGTGCCAGCAGCCCCCACCAGGGTGTGAGGGCCAACGTCCTGACTTTC | CASSPHQGVRANVLTF | few | TRBJ2-6 | TRBV14 | NA
TGCGCCAGCAGCCAGAATATTATAAACATTCAGTACTTC | CASSQNIINIQYF | few | TRBJ2-4 | TRBV4-3 | NA
TGTGCCAGCAGCTTGGGGGGAGCGGTAGATACGCAGTATTTT | CASSLGGAVDTQYF | few | TRBJ2-3 | TRBV7-8 | NA
TGTGCCAGCAGCGAAGGGGACGGTCAGCCCCAGCATTTT | CASSEGDGQPQHF | NA | TRBJ1-5 | TRBV9 | NA
TGCAGCGCAGAAGCGGACGGAGGATTAGCGGGAGGGCCACAAGAGACCCAGTACTTC | CSAEADGGLAGGPQETQYF | many | TRBJ2-5 | TRBV29-1 | TRBD2
TGTGCCAGCTCACCCCCGGGACTAGACTACGAGCAGTACTTC | CASSPPGLDYEQYF | few | TRBJ2-7 | TRBV18 | TRBD2
TGCAGCGTTGGCCTAGCGGGAGATATCGCAGATACGCAGTATTTT | CSVGLAGDIADTQYF | few | TRBJ2-3 | TRBV29-1 | TRBD2
TGTGCCAGCAGCTTTGGGGTCGGCAATGAGCAGTTCTTC | CASSFGVGNEQFF | many | TRBJ2-1 | TRBV5-6 | NA
TGTGCCAGCAGGCGGGGGACAGTCAATTGGAACGAGCAGTACTTC | CASRRGTVNWNEQYF | NA | TRBJ2-7 | TRBV5-5 | NA
TGTGCCAGCAGCACCGCAGATACGCAGTATTTT | CASSTADTQYF | many | TRBJ2-3 | TRBV5-6 | NA
TGTGCCAGCAGTCGACTGCCGCCCTCCTACGAGCGGTACTTC | CASSRLPPSYERYF | NA | TRBJ2-7 | TRBV28 | NA
TGTGCCAGCAGCCAAGATGCGGCTACCGGGTACTACGAGCAGTACTTC | CASSQDAATGYYEQYF | few | TRBJ2-7 | TRBV4-2 | NA
TGTGCCAGCAGCTTAGAATATTCGGCAGATACGCAGTATTTT | CASSLEYSADTQYF | many | TRBJ2-3 | TRBV11-2 | NA
TGTGCCAGCAGTGAAGGACAGGGGGTAATCACAGATACGCAGTATTTT | CASSEGQGVITDTQYF | NA | TRBJ2-3 | TRBV2 | TRBD1
TGTGCCAGTAGCGGCCGGGACAACGAGCAGTACTTC | CASSGRDNEQYF | few | TRBJ2-7 | TRBV19 | NA
TGTGCCAGCAGTCCCCCCAACAGAAATGAGCAGTTCTTC | CASSPPNRNEQFF | NA | TRBJ2-1 | TRBV25-1 | NA
TGTGCCAGCAGTCGGGGGAGTTTAGATACGCAGTATTTT | CASSRGSLDTQYF | NA | TRBJ2-3 | TRBV27 | NA
TGTGCCAGCAGCACCGCACGGCGCGAGCAGTACTTC | CASSTARREQYF | NA | TRBJ2-7 | TRBV7-9 | NA
TGTGCCAGCAGCGTGGGACACCCAGGCGAGCAGTACTTC | CASSVGHPGEQYF | many | TRBJ2-7 | TRBV9 | NA
TGTGCCAGCAGCCGACGACAGGGAGATACGCAGTATTTT | CASSRRQGDTQYF | few | TRBJ2-3 | TRBV7-8 | TRBD1
TGCGCCAGCAGCCAAGATCAGGCAAACTCTGGAAACACCATATATTTT | CASSQDQANSGNTIYF | NA | TRBJ1-3 | TRBV4-3 | NA
TGTGCCAGCTGCCAAGATTGGGGCGTGGGGATCGACACCGGGGAGCTGTTTTTT | CASCQDWGVGIDTGELFF | NA | TRBJ2-2 | TRBV4-2 | NA
TGTGCCAGCAGGGGAGGCACAGATACGCAGTATTTT | CASRGGTDTQYF | NA | TRBJ2-3 | TRBV6-5 | NA
TGTGCCTGCAGCCAAGACAGAAACATTCAGTACTTC | CACSQDRNIQYF | NA | TRBJ2-4 | TRBV14 | NA
TGTGCCAGCATCGGGGGAGAGTCATTTATGAACACCGGGGAGCTGTTTTTT | CASIGGESFMNTGELFF | few | TRBJ2-2 | TRBV2 | NA
TGTGCCAGCAGTGAGGATGTGGGGAGCCGGGGCTACACCTTC | CASSEDVGSRGYTF | NA | TRBJ1-2 | TRBV25-1 | NA
TGTGCCAGCAGTTTAGTTCCAGGGACCGGGGAGCTGTTTTTT | CASSLVPGTGELFF | NA | TRBJ2-2 | TRBV12-3/TRBV12-4 | NA
TGTGCCAGCAGTTTAATCTCTGGGGCCAACGTCCTGACTTTC | CASSLISGANVLTF | few | TRBJ2-6 | TRBV27 | NA
TGTGCCAGCAGCTTCGGACTAGCGATAGATACGCAGTATTTT | CASSFGLAIDTQYF | many | TRBJ2-3 | TRBV7-2 | TRBD2
TGCAGCGTTCAGCCGGACTCTAGCAATCAGCCCCAGCATTTT | CSVQPDSSNQPQHF | many | TRBJ1-5 | TRBV29-1 | NA
TGTGCCAGCAGTCCCCGGACCTTGTCGTATGAGACCCAGTACTTC | CASSPRTLSYETQYF | NA | TRBJ2-5 | TRBV12-3/TRBV12-4 | NA